Below, 13 T cell receptor beta chains from the same sample are listed, as sequenced in a study of vaccination and CD4 T cells after COVID-19. The assay that was used to sequence DNA from cultured CD4+ T cells was the Oncomine TCR Beta short-read assay. TCRdb independently ran MiXCR on the PCR reads; one entry per CDR3 protein. The table records roughly 20,000 distinct CDR3 sequences, 43% of them present only once. Antigen specificity for these receptors is unknown. Stated treatment: roughly nine-day PBMC culture with coronavirus spike peptide pools or control peptides (ViraFEST assay). The sample in question was CD4+ T cells from blood, cultured in vitro, obtained after SARS-CoV-2 vaccination. Receptors were obtained from a human donor who had recovered from COVID-19.

The chain carries TRBV18 and TRBJ1-2; D gene uncertain. The CDR3 loop spans 12 amino acids. The V gene's germline CDR1 is KGHSH and CDR2 LQKENI. Trimming cost V 3 bases and J 13 bases, with 15 bases left between them. In nucleotides, the CDR3 is TGTGCCAGCTCACCGGGAACTATCCTCCTCACCTTC. The encoded protein is CASSPGTILLTF. Using reference TRBV18 and TRBJ1-2 for the parts outside the CDR3, the full variable domain is NAGVMQNPRHLVRRRGQEARLRCSPMKGHSHVYWYRQLPEEGLKFMVYLQKENIIDESGMPKERFSAEFPKEGPSILRIQQVVRGDSAAYFCASSPGTILLTFGSGTRLTVV.

This clonotype appeared a few times. The rearrangement uses TRBV6-5 and TRBJ1-2; 9 bases agree with TRBD1. The CDR3 extends over 20 amino acids. The V gene end was trimmed by 0 bases and the J gene end by 3 bases; junction bases not matched to a gene: 17. Germline CDR1 reads MNHEY; CDR2 reads SVGAGI. CDR3 bases: TGTGCCAGCAGTTACTCGATGTTGCGACAGGGGGTTCGTCTCGACTATGGCTACACCTTC. It encodes CASSYSMLRQGVRLDYGYTF.

The chain combines TRBV6-5 with TRBJ2-3; 8 bases fit TRBD2. This CDR3 is built from 15 residues. CDR1 and CDR2 (germline): MNHEY, SVGAGI. Trimming at V came to 1 base and at J to 1 base, leaving 1 base not matched to a gene. CDR3 sequence reads: CASSYLAGRTDTQYF. The CDR3, as DNA: TGTGCCAGCAGTTACTTAGCGGGACGCACAGATACGCAGTATTTT.

In its sample, this clonotype was seen a few times. The chain has TRBV2 and TRBJ2-5; the match to TRBD2 covers 8 bases. The CDR3 is 15 amino acids. V lost 6 bases to trimming and J lost 2 bases; unmatched junction nucleotides: 8. CDR1 is SNHLY and CDR2 is FYNNEI in the germline V gene. The CDR3 sequence is CASRMAGGGQETQYF. As DNA, the CDR3 is TGTGCCAGCAGGATGGCGGGGGGCGGACAAGAGACCCAGTACTTC.

The chain employs TRBV29-1 and TRBJ2-3; D unclear. The CDR3 covers 13 residues. Trimming stripped 4 bases from V and 4 bases from J, with 12 bases between. CDR1 and CDR2 (germline): SQVTM, ANQGSEA. Here the CDR3 DNA reads TGCAGCGTTGGCAGTGTCGCGGCAGATACGCAGTATTTT. Protein product: CSVGSVAADTQYF.

This clonotype appeared a few times. The chain joins TRBV27 to TRBJ1-1; the D is unclear. Trimming shortened V by 0 bases and J by 3 bases, and 14 bases separated the two germline ends. Germline V gene sequence: CDR1 MNHEY, CDR2 SMNVEV (reference sequence). This CDR3 has 16 amino acids. In DNA form, the CDR3 reads TGTGCCAGCAGTTTATCATTTCGGGGTCCTCACACTGAAGCTTTCTTT. Amino acids: CASSLSFRGPHTEAFF.

This clonotype has a handful of counts. Here the CDR3 DNA reads TGTGCCAGCAGCTTTAGTCAGGGGAACGAGCAGTACTTC. It encodes CASSFSQGNEQYF. The rearrangement uses TRBV7-2 and TRBJ2-7, with a tentative D call TRBD1 (6 bases). This CDR3 spans 13 amino acids. The V end lost 3 bases, the J end lost 5 bases, and 11 bases lay between the germline ends. Germline-derived CDR1 and CDR2 are SGHTA and FQGNSA.

This clonotype was found a few times. The gene calls are TRBV7-3 and TRBJ1-1, with 7 bases lining up with TRBD1. Germline loops: CDR1 SGHTA, CDR2 FQGTGA. The CDR3 consists of 17 residues. With V trimmed by 2 bases and J by 2 bases, 11 bases remained unmatched. The CDR3 DNA reads TGTGCCAGCAGCTTATTCCCCTCCGGGACAGCTAACACTGAAGCTTTCTTT. Amino acids: CASSLFPSGTANTEAFF.

The J gene is TRBJ1-2, the V gene TRBV28; TRBD1 agrees at 10 bases. CDR1 is MDHEN and CDR2 is SYDVKM in the germline V gene. The V gene end was trimmed by 5 bases and the J gene end by 7 bases; junction bases not matched to a gene: 13. The CDR3 length is 16 residues. CDR3: CASSANSGTGDAGYTF. CDR3 sequence (DNA): TGTGCCAGCAGTGCTAATTCCGGGACAGGGGATGCTGGCTACACCTTC.

This sequence joins TRBV6-5 and TRBJ2-2, with TRBD1 matching 8 bases. V lost 3 bases and J lost 1; bases outside the gene matches: 7. CDR3 size: 17 residues. From germline, CDR1 is MNHEY and CDR2 SVGAGI. CDR3 in amino acids: CASSYEGRGLNTGELFF. The CDR3 DNA is TGTGCCAGCAGTTATGAGGGCAGGGGGCTGAACACCGGGGAGCTGTTTTTT.

The V gene is TRBV19, the J gene TRBJ1-5; no clear D gene. The CDR3 length is 14 residues. V was clipped by 6 bases and J by 1 base, with 10 bases between them. Germline-derived CDR1 and CDR2 are LNHDA and SQIVND (reference sequence). The chain's CDR3 is CASRAHLSNQPQHF. CDR3 sequence (DNA): TGTGCCAGTAGGGCGCACCTGAGCAATCAGCCCCAGCATTTT.

This chain connects TRBV28 to TRBJ1-5; maybe TRBD1 (5 bases). Germline assignment: CDR1 MDHEN and CDR2 SYDVKM. V was clipped by 4 bases and J by 0 bases, with 13 bases between them. The CDR3 sequence is 16 residues long. Here the CDR3 reads CASSSQRGNSNQPQHF. The CDR3 DNA reads TGTGCCAGCAGTTCCCAGAGGGGTAATAGCAATCAGCCCCAGCATTTT.

This clonotype has a single count. The chain carries TRBV7-2 and TRBJ2-1; TRBD2 aligns across 7 bases. Germline CDR1 and CDR2: SGHTA and FQGNSA. Trimming at V came to 5 bases and at J to 4 bases, leaving 8 bases not matched to a gene. The CDR3 sequence is 15 residues long. Here the CDR3 DNA reads TGTGCCAGCAGCCCAGAGTCGGGAGGATACAATGAGCAGTTCTTC. Amino acids: CASSPESGGYNEQFF.